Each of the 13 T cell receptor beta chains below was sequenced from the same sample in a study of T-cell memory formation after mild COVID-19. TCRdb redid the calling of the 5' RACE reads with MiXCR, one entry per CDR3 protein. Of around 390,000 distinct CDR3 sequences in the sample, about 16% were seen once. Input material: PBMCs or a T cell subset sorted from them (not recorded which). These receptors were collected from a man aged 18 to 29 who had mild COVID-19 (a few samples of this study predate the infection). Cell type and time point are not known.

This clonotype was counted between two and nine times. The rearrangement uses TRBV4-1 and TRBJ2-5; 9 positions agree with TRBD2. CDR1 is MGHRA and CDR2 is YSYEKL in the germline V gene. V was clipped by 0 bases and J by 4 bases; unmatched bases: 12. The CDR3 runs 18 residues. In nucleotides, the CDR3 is TGCGCCAGCAGCCAAGAGCGCTTTAGCGGGGGACCCCGAGAGACCCAGTACTTC. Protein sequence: CASSQERFSGGPRETQYF.

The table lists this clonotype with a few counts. The CDR3 sequence is CSALAGSPTDTQYF. CDR3 DNA sequence: TGCAGTGCCTTAGCGGGGAGCCCCACAGATACGCAGTATTTT. This chain links TRBV20-1 with TRBJ2-3; TRBD2 matches 8 bases. This CDR3 region has 14 residues. The V and J ends lost 6 bases and 2 bases, in that order; junction bases with no gene match: 7. Germline CDR1 is DFQATT and CDR2 is SNEGSKA (reference sequence).

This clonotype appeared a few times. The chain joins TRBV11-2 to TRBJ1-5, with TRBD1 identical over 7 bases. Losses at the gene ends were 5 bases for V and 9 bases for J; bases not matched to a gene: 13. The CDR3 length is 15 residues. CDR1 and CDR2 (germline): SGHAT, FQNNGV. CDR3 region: CASSQTTGSEWPQHF. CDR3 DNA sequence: TGTGCCAGCAGCCAAACGACAGGGAGTGAATGGCCCCAGCATTTT.

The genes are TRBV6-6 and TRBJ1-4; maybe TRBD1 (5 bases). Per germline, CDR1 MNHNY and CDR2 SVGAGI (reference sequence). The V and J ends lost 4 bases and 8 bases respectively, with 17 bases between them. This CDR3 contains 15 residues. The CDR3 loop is CASSSHGADGEKLFF. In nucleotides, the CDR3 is TGTGCCAGCAGTTCCCATGGGGCAGACGGGGAAAAACTGTTTTTT.

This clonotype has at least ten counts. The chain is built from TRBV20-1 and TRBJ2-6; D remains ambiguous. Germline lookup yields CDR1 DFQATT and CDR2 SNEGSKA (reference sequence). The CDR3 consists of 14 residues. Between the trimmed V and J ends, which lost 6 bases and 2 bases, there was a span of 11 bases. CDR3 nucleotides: TGCAGTGCCCACGCCTGGGCTGGGGCCAACGTCCTGACTTTC. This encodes CSAHAWAGANVLTF.

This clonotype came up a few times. CDR3 residues: CASSPGFGRGYSQPQHF. In DNA form, the CDR3 reads TGTGCCAGCAGCCCCGGGTTCGGCAGGGGGTATTCTCAGCCCCAGCATTTT. This chain connects TRBV6-2 or TRBV6-3 to TRBJ1-5; the match to TRBD1 covers 7 bases. The V gene end was trimmed by 6 bases and the J gene end by 6 bases; junction bases not matched to a gene: 17. CDR1 and CDR2 from the germline V gene are MNHEY and SVGEGT. The CDR3 has 17 residues.

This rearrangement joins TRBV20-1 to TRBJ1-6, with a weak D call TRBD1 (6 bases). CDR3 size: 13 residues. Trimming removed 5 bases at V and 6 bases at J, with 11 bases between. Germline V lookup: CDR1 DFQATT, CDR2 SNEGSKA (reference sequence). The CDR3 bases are TGCAGTGCTGGGGGGGACACTAATTCACCCCTCCACTTT. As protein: CSAGGDTNSPLHF.

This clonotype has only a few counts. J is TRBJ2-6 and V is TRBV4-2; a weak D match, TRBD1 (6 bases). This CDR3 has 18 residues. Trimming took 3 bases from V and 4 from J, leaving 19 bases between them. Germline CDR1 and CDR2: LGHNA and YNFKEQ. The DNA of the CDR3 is TGTGCCAGCAGCCACATTCAAACTCAGGGGAACGGGGCCAACGTCCTGACTTTC. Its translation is CASSHIQTQGNGANVLTF.

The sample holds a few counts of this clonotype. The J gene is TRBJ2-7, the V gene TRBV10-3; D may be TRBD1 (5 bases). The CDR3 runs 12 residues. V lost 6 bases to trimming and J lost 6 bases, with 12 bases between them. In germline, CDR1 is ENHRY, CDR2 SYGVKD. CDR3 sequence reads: CAIRWQGGEQYF. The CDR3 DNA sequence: TGTGCCATCAGGTGGCAGGGCGGCGAGCAGTACTTC.

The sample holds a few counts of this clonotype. This chain's CDR3 is CASSLTGGRGGEQYV. DNA for the CDR3: TGTGCCAGCAGCTTGACAGGGGGCCGGGGCGGCGAGCAGTACGTC. This sequence joins TRBV28 and TRBJ2-7; 10 nucleotides line up with TRBD1. This CDR3 is 15 amino acids long. Trimming took 6 bases from V and 6 from J; bases not matched to a gene: 11. Germline assignment: CDR1 MDHEN and CDR2 SYDVKM.

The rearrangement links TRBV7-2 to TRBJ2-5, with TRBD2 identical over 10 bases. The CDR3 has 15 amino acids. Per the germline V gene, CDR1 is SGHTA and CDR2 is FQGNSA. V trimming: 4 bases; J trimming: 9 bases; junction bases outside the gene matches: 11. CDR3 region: CASSSGLAVRTAQYF. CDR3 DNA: TGTGCCAGCAGCTCCGGACTAGCGGTGCGTACGGCCCAGTACTTC.

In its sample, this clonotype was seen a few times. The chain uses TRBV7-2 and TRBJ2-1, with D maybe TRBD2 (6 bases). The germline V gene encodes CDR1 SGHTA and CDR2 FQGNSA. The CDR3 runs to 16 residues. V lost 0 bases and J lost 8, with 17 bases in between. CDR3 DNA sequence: TGTGCCAGCAGCTTAGCGTTAACGGGGGATGGCGATGAGCAGTTCTTC. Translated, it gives CASSLALTGDGDEQFF.

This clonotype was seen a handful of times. The CDR3 nucleotides read TGTGCCAGCAGACTAGCGCCTCTCACAGATACGCAGTATTTT. Residues: CASRLAPLTDTQYF. The J gene is TRBJ2-3, the V gene TRBV6-2 or TRBV6-3; TRBD2 matches 7 bases. This CDR3 contains 14 residues. V dropped 6 bases and J dropped 2; count of bases not matched to a gene: 5. CDR1 and CDR2 from the germline V gene are MNHEY and SVGEGT.